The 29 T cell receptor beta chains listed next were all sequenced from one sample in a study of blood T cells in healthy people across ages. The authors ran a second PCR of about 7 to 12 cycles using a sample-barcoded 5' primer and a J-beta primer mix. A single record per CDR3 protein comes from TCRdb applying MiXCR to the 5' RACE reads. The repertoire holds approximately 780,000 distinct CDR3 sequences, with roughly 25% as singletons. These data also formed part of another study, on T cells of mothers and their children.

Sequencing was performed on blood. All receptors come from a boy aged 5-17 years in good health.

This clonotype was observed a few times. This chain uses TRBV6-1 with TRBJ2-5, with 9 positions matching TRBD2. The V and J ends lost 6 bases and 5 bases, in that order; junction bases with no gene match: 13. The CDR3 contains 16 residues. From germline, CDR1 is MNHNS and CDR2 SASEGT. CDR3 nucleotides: TGTGCCAGCAGCCCTTTGCGGGGGGGCCCGTCGGAGACCCAGTACTTC. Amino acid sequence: CASSPLRGGPSETQYF.

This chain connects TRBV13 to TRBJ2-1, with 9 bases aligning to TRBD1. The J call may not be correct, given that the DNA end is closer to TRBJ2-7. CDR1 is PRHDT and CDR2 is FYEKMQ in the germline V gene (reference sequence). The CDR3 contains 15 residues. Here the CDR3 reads CASSFRTGASYEQYF. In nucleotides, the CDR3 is TGTGCCAGCAGCTTTAGGACAGGGGCCTCCTACGAGCAGTACTTC.

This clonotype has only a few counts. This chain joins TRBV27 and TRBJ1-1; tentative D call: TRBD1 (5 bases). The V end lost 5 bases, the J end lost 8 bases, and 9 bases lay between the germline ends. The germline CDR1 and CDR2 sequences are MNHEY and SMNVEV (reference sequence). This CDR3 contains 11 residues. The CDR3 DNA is TGTGCCAGCAGTGGGGCGGGCGAAGCTTTCTTT. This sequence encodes CASSGAGEAFF.

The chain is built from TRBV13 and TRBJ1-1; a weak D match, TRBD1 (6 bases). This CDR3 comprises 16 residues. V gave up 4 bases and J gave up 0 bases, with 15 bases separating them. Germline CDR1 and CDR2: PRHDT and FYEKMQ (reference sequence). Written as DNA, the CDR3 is TGTGCCAGCAGCTCCAGAGTGGACAGCTTGAACACTGAAGCTTTCTTT. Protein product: CASSSRVDSLNTEAFF.

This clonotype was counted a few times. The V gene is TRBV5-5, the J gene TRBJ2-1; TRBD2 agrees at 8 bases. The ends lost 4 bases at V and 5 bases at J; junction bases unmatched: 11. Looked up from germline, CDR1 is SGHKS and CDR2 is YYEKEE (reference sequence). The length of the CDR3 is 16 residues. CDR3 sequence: CASSPFRGGLNNEQFF. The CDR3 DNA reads TGTGCCAGCAGCCCGTTTCGGGGGGGCTTAAACAATGAGCAGTTCTTC.

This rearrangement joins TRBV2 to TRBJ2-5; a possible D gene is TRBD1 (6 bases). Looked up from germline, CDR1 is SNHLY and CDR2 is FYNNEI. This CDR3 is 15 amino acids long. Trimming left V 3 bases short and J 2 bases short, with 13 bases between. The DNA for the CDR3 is TGTGCCAGCAGTGATGCTAACAGGGCACAAGAGACCCAGTACTTC. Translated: CASSDANRAQETQYF.

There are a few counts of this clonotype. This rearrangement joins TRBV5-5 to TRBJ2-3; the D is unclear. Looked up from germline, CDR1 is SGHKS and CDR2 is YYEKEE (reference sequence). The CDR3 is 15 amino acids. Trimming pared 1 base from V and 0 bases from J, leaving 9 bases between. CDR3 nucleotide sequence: TGTGCCAGCAGCTTGAATGGCAGGAGCACAGATACGCAGTATTTT. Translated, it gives CASSLNGRSTDTQYF.

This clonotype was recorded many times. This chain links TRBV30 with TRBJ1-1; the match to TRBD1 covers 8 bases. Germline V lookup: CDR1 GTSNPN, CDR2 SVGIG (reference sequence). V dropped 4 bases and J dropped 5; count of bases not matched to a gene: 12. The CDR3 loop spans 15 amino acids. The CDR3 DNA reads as TGTGCCTGGACCACCACCGGACAGGGACGAACTGAAGCTTTCTTT. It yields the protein CAWTTTGQGRTEAFF. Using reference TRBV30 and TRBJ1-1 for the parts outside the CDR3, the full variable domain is SQTIHQWPATLVQPVGSPLSLECTVEGTSNPNLYWYRQAAGRGLQLLFYSVGIGQISSEVPQNLSASRPQDRQFILSSKKLLLSDSGFYLCAWTTTGQGRTEAFFGQGTRLTVV.

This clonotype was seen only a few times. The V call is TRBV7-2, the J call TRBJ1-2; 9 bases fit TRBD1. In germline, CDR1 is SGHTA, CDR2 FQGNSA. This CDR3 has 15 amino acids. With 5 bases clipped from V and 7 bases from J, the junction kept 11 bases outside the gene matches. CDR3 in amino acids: CASSAYSTGGGGYTF. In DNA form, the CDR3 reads TGTGCCAGCAGCGCTTACTCGACAGGGGGTGGTGGCTACACCTTC.

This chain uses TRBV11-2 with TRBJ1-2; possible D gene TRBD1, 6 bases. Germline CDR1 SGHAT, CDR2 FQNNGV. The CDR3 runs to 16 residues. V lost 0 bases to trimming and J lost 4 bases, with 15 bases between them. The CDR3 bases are TGTGCCAGCAGCTTAGACCGGGGGGCCTGGGTCTATGGCTACACCTTC. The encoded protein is CASSLDRGAWVYGYTF.

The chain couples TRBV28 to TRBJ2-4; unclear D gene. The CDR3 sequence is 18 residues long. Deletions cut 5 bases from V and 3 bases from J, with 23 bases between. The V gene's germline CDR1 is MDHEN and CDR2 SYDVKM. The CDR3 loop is CASSPIREAFFSKNIQYF. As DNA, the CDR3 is TGTGCCAGCAGTCCCATAAGAGAGGCTTTTTTCAGCAAAAACATTCAGTACTTC. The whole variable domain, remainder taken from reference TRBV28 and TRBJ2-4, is DVKVTQSSRYLVKRTGEKVFLECVQDMDHENMFWYRQDPGLGLRLIYFSYDVKMKEKGDIPEGYSVSREKKERFSLILESASTNQTSMYLCASSPIREAFFSKNIQYFGAGTRLSVL.

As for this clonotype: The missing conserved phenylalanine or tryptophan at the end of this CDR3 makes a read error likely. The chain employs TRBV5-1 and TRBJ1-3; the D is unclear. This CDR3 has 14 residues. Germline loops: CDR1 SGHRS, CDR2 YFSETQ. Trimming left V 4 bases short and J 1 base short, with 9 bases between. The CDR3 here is CASSVTISGNTIYS. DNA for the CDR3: TGCGCCAGCAGCGTGACAATATCTGGAAACACCATATATTCT.

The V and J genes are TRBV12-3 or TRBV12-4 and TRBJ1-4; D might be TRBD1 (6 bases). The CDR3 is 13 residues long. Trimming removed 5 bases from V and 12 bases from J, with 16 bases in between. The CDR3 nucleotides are TGTGCCAGCAGTCGACAGGCTGTGGGGGAACTGTTTTTT. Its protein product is CASSRQAVGELFF.

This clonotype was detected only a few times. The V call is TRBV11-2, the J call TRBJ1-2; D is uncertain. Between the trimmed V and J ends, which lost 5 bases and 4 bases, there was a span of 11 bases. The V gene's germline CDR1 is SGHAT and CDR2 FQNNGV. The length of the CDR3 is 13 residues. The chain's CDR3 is CASSPPRAYGYTF. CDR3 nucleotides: TGTGCCAGCAGCCCCCCCCGGGCCTATGGCTACACCTTC.

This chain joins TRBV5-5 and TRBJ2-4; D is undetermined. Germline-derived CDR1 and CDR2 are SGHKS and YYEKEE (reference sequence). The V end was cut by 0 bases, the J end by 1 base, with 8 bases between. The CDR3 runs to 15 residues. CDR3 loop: CASSLDGRAKNIQYF. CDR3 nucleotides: TGTGCCAGCAGCTTGGACGGCAGGGCCAAAAACATTCAGTACTTC.

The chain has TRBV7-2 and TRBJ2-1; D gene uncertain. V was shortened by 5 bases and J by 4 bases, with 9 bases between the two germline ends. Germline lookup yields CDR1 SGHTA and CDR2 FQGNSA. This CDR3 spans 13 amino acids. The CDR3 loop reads CASSTYPYNEQFF. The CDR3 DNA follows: TGTGCCAGCAGCACATATCCGTACAATGAGCAGTTCTTC.

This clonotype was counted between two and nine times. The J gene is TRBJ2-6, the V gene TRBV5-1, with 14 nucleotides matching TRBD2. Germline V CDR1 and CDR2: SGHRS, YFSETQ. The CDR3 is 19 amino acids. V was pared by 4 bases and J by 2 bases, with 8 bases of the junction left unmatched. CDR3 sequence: CASSGGLAGGEAGANVLTF. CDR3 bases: TGCGCCAGCAGCGGAGGACTAGCGGGAGGAGAAGCTGGGGCCAACGTCCTGACTTTC. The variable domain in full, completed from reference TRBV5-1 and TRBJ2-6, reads KAGVTQTPRYLIKTRGQQVTLSCSPISGHRSVSWYQQTPGQGLQFLFEYFSETQRNKGNFPGRFSGRQFSNSRSEMNVSTLELGDSALYLCASSGGLAGGEAGANVLTFGAGSRLTVL.

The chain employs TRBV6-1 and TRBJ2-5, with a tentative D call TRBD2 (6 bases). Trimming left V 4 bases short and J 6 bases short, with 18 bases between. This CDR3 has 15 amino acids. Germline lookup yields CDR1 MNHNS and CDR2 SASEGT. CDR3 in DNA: TGTGCCAGCAGTGCGGGACTCTCGCAAGAAAAGACCCAGTACTTC. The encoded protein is CASSAGLSQEKTQYF.

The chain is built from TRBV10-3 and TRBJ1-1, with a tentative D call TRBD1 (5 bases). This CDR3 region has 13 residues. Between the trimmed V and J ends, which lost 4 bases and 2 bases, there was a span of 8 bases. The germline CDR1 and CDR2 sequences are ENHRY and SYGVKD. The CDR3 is CAISGWGNTEAFF. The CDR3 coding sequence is TGTGCCATCAGTGGATGGGGCAACACTGAAGCTTTCTTT.

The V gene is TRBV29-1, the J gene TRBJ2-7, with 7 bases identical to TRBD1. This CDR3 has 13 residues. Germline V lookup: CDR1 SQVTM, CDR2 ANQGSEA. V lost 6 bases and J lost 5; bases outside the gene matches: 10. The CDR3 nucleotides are TGCAGCGTGGGGAAGACAGGGTCTAACGAGCAGTACTTC. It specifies CSVGKTGSNEQYF.

The CDR3 loop reads CSVATTDGSPLHF. The DNA of the CDR3 is TGCAGCGTCGCCACCACGGATGGTTCACCCCTCCACTTT. The V call is TRBV29-1, the J call TRBJ1-6; D gene ambiguous. Germline assignment: CDR1 SQVTM and CDR2 ANQGSEA. Deletions cut 6 bases from V and 9 bases from J, with 15 bases between. CDR3 length: 13 residues.

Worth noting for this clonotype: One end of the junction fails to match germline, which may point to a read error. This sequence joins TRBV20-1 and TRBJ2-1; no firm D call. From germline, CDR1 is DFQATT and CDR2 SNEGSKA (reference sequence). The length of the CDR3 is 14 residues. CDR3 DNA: TGCAGTGGTAGAGATTGGGTAGGGTACAATGAGCAGTTCTTC. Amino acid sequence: CSGRDWVGYNEQFF.

The CDR3 here is CASSYSASLYEQYF. CDR3 coding DNA: TGTGCCAGCAGTTACTCGGCCTCACTCTACGAGCAGTACTTC. The chain links TRBV6-2 or TRBV6-3 to TRBJ2-7; D is ambiguous. The CDR3 loop spans 14 amino acids. The germline V gene encodes CDR1 MNHEY and CDR2 SVGEGT. Trimming stripped 0 bases from V and 3 bases from J, with 9 bases between.

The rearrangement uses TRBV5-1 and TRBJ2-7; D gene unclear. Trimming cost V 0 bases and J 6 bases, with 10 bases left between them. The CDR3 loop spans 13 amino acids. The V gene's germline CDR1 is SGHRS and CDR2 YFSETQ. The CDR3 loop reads CASSLVEPSEQYF. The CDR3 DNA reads TGCGCCAGCAGCTTGGTCGAACCGTCCGAGCAGTACTTC.

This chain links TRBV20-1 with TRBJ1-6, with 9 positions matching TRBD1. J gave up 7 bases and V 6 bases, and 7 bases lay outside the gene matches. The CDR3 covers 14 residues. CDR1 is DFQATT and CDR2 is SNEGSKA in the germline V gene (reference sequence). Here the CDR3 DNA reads TGCAGTGCCTTAGAGGGACAGGGCAATTCACCCCTCCACTTT. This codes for CSALEGQGNSPLHF.

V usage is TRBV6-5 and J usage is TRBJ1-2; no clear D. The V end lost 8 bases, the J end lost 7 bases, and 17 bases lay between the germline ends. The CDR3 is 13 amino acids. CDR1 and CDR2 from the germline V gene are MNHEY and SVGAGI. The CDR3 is CASSRPASGGYTF. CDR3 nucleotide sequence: TGTGCCAGCTCGCGACCGGCCTCCGGTGGCTACACCTTC.

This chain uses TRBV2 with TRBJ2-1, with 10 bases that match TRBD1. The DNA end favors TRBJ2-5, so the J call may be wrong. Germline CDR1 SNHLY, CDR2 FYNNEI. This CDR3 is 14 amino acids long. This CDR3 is CASSPGDRGQTQYF. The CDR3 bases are TGTGCCAGCAGTCCCGGGGACAGGGGCCAGACCCAGTACTTC.

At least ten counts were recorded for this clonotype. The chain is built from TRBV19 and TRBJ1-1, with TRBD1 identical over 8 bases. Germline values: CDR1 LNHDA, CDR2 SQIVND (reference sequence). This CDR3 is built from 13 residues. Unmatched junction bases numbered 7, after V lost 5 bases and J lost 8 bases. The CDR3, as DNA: TGTGCCAGTAGTGCCCGGGACAGGTACGAAGCTTTCTTT. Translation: CASSARDRYEAFF.

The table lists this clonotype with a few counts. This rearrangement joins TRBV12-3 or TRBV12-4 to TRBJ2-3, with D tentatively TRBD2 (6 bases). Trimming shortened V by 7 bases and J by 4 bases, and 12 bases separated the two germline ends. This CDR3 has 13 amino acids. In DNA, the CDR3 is TGTGCCAGCATGGAGGGTTCTTCAGATACGCAGTATTTT. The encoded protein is CASMEGSSDTQYF.